The text below deals with one T cell receptor (beta chain). Which antigen it targets is not known. It has no much larger one-base neighbor in the sample; base qualities were not kept. This entry belongs to a study of cytomegalovirus exposure and HLA in healthy donors (dated by TCRdb to about 2017). Describing the broader study: In an earlier analysis of 587 of the donors, around 300 Gb of sequence data and 90 million to 120 million unique TCR beta sequences from about 190 million T cells were reported. A later analysis re-examined previously published TCR beta repertoires from about 700 donors and added high-resolution HLA genotyping to investigate patterns of TCR occurrence. Among the roughly 400 genotyped donors, about 83% belonged to the genetic ancestry cluster associated with self-reported Caucasian donors. HLA typing covered class I and class II loci at four-digit resolution. Four or five DR-DQ haplotypes were treated as single units for association and clustering because of strong linkage in the cohort. The study aimed to test whether cataloging public T cell receptors could reveal signatures of past pathogen exposure. Donor age, sex, ethnicity and CMV serostatus were compiled together with the repertoire data. About 330 gigabases of sequencing data and 70 million to 95 million unique TCR sequences made up an early release that covered 500 to 700 HLA-typed donors. In a later genetic analysis, genome-wide SNP genotypes for about three fifths of the 666 donors were used, and that subset was treated as a discovery cohort. The study combined high-throughput TCR immunosequencing, statistical association of individual TCRs with disease status, and machine learning to predict cytomegalovirus infection status. Along with the approximately 670-subject first cohort, a separate validation cohort of around 120 different subjects was used. Using immunosequencing, the study profiled T cell repertoires from roughly 650 subjects and related those repertoires to cytomegalovirus serostatus. An earlier analysis of fewer than 700 of the donors applied high-throughput TCR beta sequencing to assess whether each TCR beta V gene segment acted as functional or pseudogenic. Rather than drawing on any new phenotypic data, the later analysis identified candidate immune exposures from TCR beta sequences and the way those sequences occurred across donors. Every discovery cohort repertoire had been produced on one sequencing platform. The number of donors typed differed by locus, with about 620-630 for A, B, C, DRB1 and DQB1, over 500 for DQA1, 600 to 610 for DPA1, and around 450 for DPB1. Among several hundred genotyped donors of the cohort, an average of around 250,000 unique TCR beta nucleotide sequences was sequenced per donor, of which about 18% were non-productive. Here is what the overall study found, with its caveats: Linkage disequilibrium might explain the correlated functional status among segregating V segments, but an unknown experimental factor could not be ruled out. A group of highly shared sequence variants was considered likely to be a technical artifact of the sequencing pipeline. An earlier analysis of 587 of the donors showed that most TCR beta V segments appeared in productive rearrangements either about 87% or about 30% of the time, which broadly matched IMGT annotations. Only TCR beta chains were sequenced in this cohort, and the absence of alpha or paired-chain data limited detectable features. Because HLA typing was unavailable for some donors at each locus, only the typed subset was used in association tests. In vitro tests confirmed that a few of the cytomegalovirus-associated TCR beta chains recognize cytomegalovirus antigens. When HLA alleles, especially DR and DQ, strongly co-occurred, attributing TCR associations to individual alleles was difficult. Presence/absence analyses assumed roughly uniform sequencing depth across donors, an assumption that may not hold. According to a later genetic analysis, donors in an Asian-associated ancestry cluster had fewer N-insertions in productive TCRs than the roughly 670-donor mean. In a later analysis, HLA-associated TCR beta chains were found to be more clonally expanded and to have lower generation probabilities than equally common non-associated chains. According to a later analysis, most CMV-associated TCR beta chains appeared to be HLA-restricted, and the HLA associations seemed to be driven largely by CMV exposure. Most TCR sequences were seen in very few donors, while some public TCRs were found in many individuals. V-gene and J-gene trimming of TCR beta chains was associated with a missense DCLRE1C variant in a later genetic analysis, and the association was replicated in an independent cohort. A further reported finding was that TCR beta sequences accurately predicted the HLA-A and HLA-B alleles for most subjects in the first cohort. It was suggested by the authors that the approach could potentially be generalized to other disease states and immunological phenotypes. A later analysis reported that several top co-occurrence clusters appeared linked to parvovirus B19, influenza, CMV and Epstein-Barr virus. For the cohort, immune exposure information was limited to CMV serostatus. The earlier analysis of about 600 of the donors excluded approximately 17 rarely observed V segments, including chromosome 9 orphons, because counts were too low. The study listed approximately 160 TCR beta chains as associated with cytomegalovirus. Because the 87-base-pair reads could not distinguish some IMGT-functional V segments, including TRBV6-2 and TRBV6-3, those segments were excluded. According to a later analysis, TCR association rates differed among HLA loci, with DRB1 alleles showing the most associated TCRs and HLA-C alleles showing the fewest. At a false discovery rate of 0.05, a later analysis linked about 17,000 TCR beta sequences to specific HLA alleles. The classifier was reported to diagnose cytomegalovirus status with high specificity and sensitivity in both the original and validation cohorts.

The cohort was made up of 666 healthy bone marrow donors. All cohort members were sampled while nominally healthy, although unrecorded immune exposures were likely present. The donor tested CMV seropositive and was one of the 289 seropositive cohort members. A peripheral blood sample was collected from each donor, and TCR beta sequencing was performed on peripheral blood mononuclear cells. The Qiagen DNeasy Blood Extraction Kit was used to extract genomic DNA from the blood cell samples. Preparation of the library involved the immunoSEQ multiplex PCR assay. For the multiplex PCR, a mixture combining 60 forward primers for TCR Vbeta segments and 13 reverse primers for TCR Jbeta segments was used. The CDR3 region of rearranged TCR beta genes was amplified from genomic DNA with a multiplex PCR assay. Amplified TCR beta libraries were sequenced as 87-base-pair reads on the Illumina HiSeq System. On the authors' methods: In a later analysis, some 80 million unique TCR beta chains were counted across the roughly 670 repertoires, and about 9.9 million of these chains were shared by at least two donors. A nearest-neighbor algorithm error-corrected the raw reads and collapsed the reads into unique sequences, merging closely related sequences to remove PCR and sequencing errors. V, D and J gene segments were assigned by aligning CDR3 sequences to IMGT reference sequences. Each retained sequence needed at least a six-nucleotide match to both a V gene segment and a J gene segment. Rearrangements were classified as productive when the CDR3 lacked stop codons and remained in frame with V and J, and all other rearrangements were classified as non-productive. CDR3 was defined by IMGT convention, running from the second conserved V-encoded cysteine to the conserved J-encoded phenylalanine. In an earlier analysis of approximately 500 of the donors, sequences lacking an unambiguous match to a single V gene segment were excluded. An earlier analysis of 450 to 650 of the donors called V segments functional above 56.7% productive rearrangements and segregating when the between-donor standard deviation exceeded 5%. A statistical classification framework was built for diagnosing cytomegalovirus status from the catalog of TCR beta chain sequences. V and J gene assignment, in a later analysis, came from comparing TCR nucleotide sequences with IMGT/GENE-DB human TR gene sequences. In a later analysis, CDR3 sequences and most-parsimonious VDJ recombination scenarios were assigned using the TCRdist pipeline. In a later analysis, each TCR beta chain was defined by its CDR3 amino acid sequence together with its V-gene family, and reads without a unique V-gene family were excluded. To address suspected cross-contamination and a sequencing artifact, a later analysis removed a few hundred highly shared, low-generation-probability nucleotide sequences. A later analysis calculated a clonal expansion index for each public chain from normalized within-repertoire ranks of inferred template counts. Generation probabilities in a later analysis came from a VDJ recombination model fitted to out-of-frame rearrangements, and those results were checked against IGoR. In a later analysis, TCR-TCR, TCR-HLA and TCR-CMV co-occurrence was scored with hypergeometric tests, and a repertoire-size bias correction was applied to TCR pairs. In a later analysis, false discovery rates were estimated by permuting HLA or CMV assignments 20 times. In a later analysis, co-occurring TCRs were grouped using DBSCAN, and TCRdist sequence similarity was added for clustering within HLA-allele-positive subsets. Repertoires with fewer than 30,000 or more than 120,000 public chains, plus five repertoires with anomalous nucleotide sharing, were excluded from co-occurrence clustering. In its TCRdb copy, this immuneACCESS table keeps in-frame sequences only and misses some clones. Where compared with another copy, unresolved V genes explain less than half of these, and the others have no known cause. For V, J and clone size, that table is used; D and trimming come from the DNA. For this sample the table gives 180,000 or so clones, of which 70% to 90% were detected only once. Of the sample, about 9.3% falls within the top ten clones.

There are 15 amino acids in the CDR3, from cysteine to phenylalanine inclusive. Only the CDR3 portion is preserved as DNA: 45 bases, with reading frame beginning at the first base. The CDR1 and CDR2 encoded by the germline V gene are KGHSH and LQKENI. Trimming accounts for 4 bases at V and 1 base at J, while the number of junction bases matched to no gene is 5. Specimen: PBMCs. The chain is encoded by TRBV18 joined to TRBJ1-2; 8 junctional bases match TRBD1. The clonotype originates from a man younger than 35 in good health and CMV-seropositive. The DNA is TGTGCCAGCTCACGGGACAGGATTAGTAACTATGGCTACACCTTC. The translation is CASSRDRISNYGYTF.